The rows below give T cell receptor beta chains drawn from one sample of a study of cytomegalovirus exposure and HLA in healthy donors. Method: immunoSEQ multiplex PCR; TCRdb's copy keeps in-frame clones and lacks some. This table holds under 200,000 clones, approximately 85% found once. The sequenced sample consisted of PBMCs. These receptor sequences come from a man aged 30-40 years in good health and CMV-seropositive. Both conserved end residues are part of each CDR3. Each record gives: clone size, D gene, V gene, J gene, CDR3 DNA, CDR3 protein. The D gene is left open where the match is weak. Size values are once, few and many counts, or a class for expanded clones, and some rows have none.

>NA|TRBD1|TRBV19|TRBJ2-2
TGTGCCAGTAGTATCGAATTGGGACAGGGATTTTTGACCGGGGAGCTGTTTTTT
CASSIELGQGFLTGELFF
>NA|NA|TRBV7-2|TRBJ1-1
TGTGCCAGCAGCTTAGCAGTTTCTGGGGCGGTGAAAGCTTTCTTT
CASSLAVSGAVKAFF
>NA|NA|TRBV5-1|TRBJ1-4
TGCGCCAGCAGCTTGGGGAGGGTCGGTGAAAAACTGTTTTTT
CASSLGRVGEKLFF
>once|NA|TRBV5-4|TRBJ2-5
TGTGCCAGCAGCTTTAGAGTACAAGAGACCCAGTACTTC
CASSFRVQETQYF
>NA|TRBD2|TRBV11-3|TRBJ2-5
TGTGCCAGCAGCTTACGCGGGAGCGAGGAGACCCAGTACTTC
CASSLRGSEETQYF
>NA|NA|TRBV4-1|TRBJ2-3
TGCGCCAGCAGCCAAGAAAGGGCAGGGGTTCGCACAGATACGCAGTATTTT
CASSQERAGVRTDTQYF
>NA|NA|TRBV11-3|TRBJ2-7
TGTGCCAGCAGAAGAGGACAGGGAGGGACTCACTACGAGCAGTACTTC
CASRRGQGGTHYEQYF
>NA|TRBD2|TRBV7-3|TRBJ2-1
TGTGCCAGCAGCTCGAGCTCTAGCGGGAGGGCCTTTGGGAATGAGCAGTTCTTC
CASSSSSSGRAFGNEQFF
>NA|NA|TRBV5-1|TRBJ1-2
TGCGCCAGCAGCCAGGGACACAACTATGGCTACACCTTC
CASSQGHNYGYTF
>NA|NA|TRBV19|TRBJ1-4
TGTGCCAGTAGTATTGGTACAGATGAAAAACTGTTTTTT
CASSIGTDEKLFF
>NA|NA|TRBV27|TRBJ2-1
TGTGCCAGCAGTCGAGACAGTTACAATGAGCAGTTCTTC
CASSRDSYNEQFF
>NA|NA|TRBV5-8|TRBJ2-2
TGTGCCAGCAGCTTGCGAAAGTCCGGAACAGACACCGGGGAGCTGTTTTTT
CASSLRKSGTDTGELFF
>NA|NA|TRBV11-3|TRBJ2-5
TGTGCCAGCAGCAGCAGGGGAAGAGAGACCCAGTACTTC
CASSSRGRETQYF
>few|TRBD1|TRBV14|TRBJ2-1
TGTGCCAGCAGCCATGTTCCGGGACAGGGGGACAATGAGCAGTTCTTC
CASSHVPGQGDNEQFF
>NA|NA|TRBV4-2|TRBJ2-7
TGTGCCAGCAGCTCCGCTGGGGCCTACTCCTACGAGCAGTACTTC
CASSSAGAYSYEQYF
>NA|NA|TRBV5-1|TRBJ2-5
TGCGCCAGCAGCTTGGTGGTAGCGAAAGAGACCCAGTACTTC
CASSLVVAKETQYF
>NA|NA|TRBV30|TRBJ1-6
TGTGCCTGGAGGGGGCCAAGCTCCTATAATTCACCCCTCCACTTT
CAWRGPSSYNSPLHF